This record covers a single T cell receptor beta chain. Its antigen is undetermined. It was via CD45RO/CCR7/CD25/CD127/CD95/CD27 that CD4+ naive, central memory, regulatory and stem cell-like memory cells were sorted. This sample is part of a study of beta chain features in type 1 diabetes. Study information: The patient and healthy donor groups were comparable for age, gender and cell yields. Findings of the study overall: In cDNA sequencing, cells with high TCR expression could be over-represented. A moderate, significant TCRB CDR3 shortening appeared in type 1 diabetes across four CD4+ subsets.

The CDR3 loop spans 12 amino acids. Germline V CDR1 and CDR2: GTSNPN, SVGIG (reference sequence). J lost 4 bases, V lost 8 bases, and 5 bases had no gene match. The whole isolated RNA underwent reverse transcription, so sequencing captured expressed TCRB transcripts. This table comes from immunoSEQ multiplex PCR, and its TCRdb copy is limited to in-frame clones, with some not included. Among approximately 250,000 clones listed, 9.6% were seen once. The sequenced material came from naive CD4+ T cells from blood. This receptor was identified in a woman aged 18-29 years in good health. V gene TRBV30 combines with J gene TRBJ1-1; 9 bases are shared with TRBD1. The DNA of the CDR3 is TGTGCCGGGGACAGGGTCCCCACTGAAGCTTTCTTT. Protein: CAGDRVPTEAFF.